This T cell receptor (beta chain) was identified in a study of shared clonotypes between healthy human individuals (dated by TCRdb to between 2020 and 2021). In terms of the full investigation: A couple of women and a few men aged 18 to 49 years were included in the cohort. For each donor, three plates each were used for CD4 naive and CD4 memory, two plates were used for CD8 naive, and one plate was used for CD8 memory. The study deeply sequenced blood TCR repertoires of about 5 healthy adults to estimate repertoire size and the extent of clonotype sharing between individuals. To increase sequencing depth and limit assay-specific biases, different laboratories used diverse techniques to prepare libraries and sequence TCR repertoires. Each donor's leukapheresis produced roughly between roughly 0.85 and 9.5 billion PBMCs.

This clone has more than one count but fewer than ten. No cognate antigen has been identified for it. No base quality information exists; no much larger clone differs at one position. Findings and caveats that apply to the study as a whole: Based on pairwise subsampling, the degree of clonotype sharing among donors was expected to be affected by sequencing depth. Even with the large sequencing depth, rarefaction of the sorted-subset datasets indicated that sequencing was incomplete. Sampling was restricted to blood, and TCR repertoires in tissue are likely to differ from TCR repertoires in blood. Estimated clonotype richness was generally larger for naive than for memory subsets. When several donors were compared, the shared fraction of clonotypes was around 5.1% for naive CD4, around 4% for naive CD8, 2% to 2.5% for memory CD4, and under 0.5% for memory CD8. Compared with non-shared clonotypes, the clonotypes found in all four sorted-subset donors had higher generation probabilities. Because the study included a small number of donors, the genetic and exposure-history diversity represented was limited.

Spanning cysteine to phenylalanine, the CDR3 consists of 12 amino acids. The entry retains the CDR3 DNA only, 36 bases that are in frame from base 1. Sequences MNHNY (CDR1) and SVGAGI (CDR2) are obtained from the germline V gene (reference sequence). Between the V and J ends, shortened by 6 bases and 5 bases respectively, the junction contains 8 bases. Using the deep immunoSEQ assay, multiplex PCR amplified TCR CDR3 regions from genomic DNA. Genomic DNA extracted from each cell subset was distributed evenly over all wells of several immunoSEQ 96-well plates, and each plate served as one replicate. For sorted subsets, 200 to 250 ng of genomic DNA, equivalent to 25,000 to 35,000 T cell genomes, went into each replicate PCR. Purified libraries were measured with a Qubit 3.0 fluorometer, size-checked on a Bioanalyzer 2100, and measured again with the KAPA Library Quantification kit. Every immunoSEQ 96-well plate was sequenced on a dedicated single-read 150-cycle Illumina NextSeq 550 flow cell. The original methods were these. Because the immunoSEQ output included only junctional sequences and no quality scores, the filtering could not be the same as the filtering used for full-length reads. Sequences were annotated with PyIR, a Python wrapper for IgBLAST v1.9, and V/J genes and CDR3 were assigned using IMGT germline references. Reads were filtered out if the reads had weak V/J assignments (E-value above 1e-6), no CDR3, stop codons, out-of-frame junctions, or ambiguous translated residues. V3J clonotypes were defined by identical inferred V gene, J gene, and CDR3 amino acid sequence. The percentage overlap between two repertoires was calculated by dividing the number of shared unique clonotypes by the size of the smaller repertoire. Richness of each repertoire was evaluated using RTK rarefaction, the Chao1 estimator, and Recon v2.1 estimates of unobserved clonotypes. Generation probabilities were computed with OLGA for all TCRbeta clonotypes obtained by the gDNA method from a few donors. What TCRdb holds here is the immuneACCESS table cut down to in-frame rearrangements. Part of the clones is not present; checked against another copy, under half of the missing clones reflect an unresolved V gene, and the others are unexplained. V, J and clone size were drawn from that table, and D and trimming were deduced from the DNA. For this sample the table gives about 980,000 clones, of which approximately 80% were detected only once. The top ten hold roughly 1.5% of the sample.

The donors were healthy, HIV-negative adults who had no recently reported acute infections or vaccinations. Every donor was a Caucasian adult residing in Nashville, Tennessee, USA. CD4+ T cells were enriched through magnetic negative selection, after which naive cells were positively selected on CD45RA and the remaining negative fraction served as the memory subset. After blood collection by leukapheresis, PBMCs were isolated using Ficoll-Histopaque density gradient centrifugation and then cryopreserved in the vapor phase of liquid nitrogen. Analytical flow cytometry was used to check the purity and quantity of each magnetically sorted T cell population. Genomic DNA was isolated from each sorted fraction and quantified by UV absorbance on a Nanodrop 2000c.

This receptor was identified in a man between 18 and 35 years old in good health. The chain joins TRBV6-6 to TRBJ2-1, with the D gene call left open. Material for sequencing was memory CD4+ T cells sorted from blood. The sample's cell subset or site label, decoded: CD45RA-negative fraction. The DNA reads TGTGCCAGCAGCCTATTGGACAATGAGCAGTTCTTC. Its amino acids are CASSLLDNEQFF.